This T cell receptor beta chain was identified in a study of control samples from healthy donors and cancer patients. The CDR3 is 15 residues long. Per germline, CDR1 MGHDK and CDR2 SYGVNS. V lost 2 bases and J lost 9, with 17 bases in between. TCRdb keeps only in-frame clones here, not all; method: immunoSEQ multiplex PCR. The sample yields roughly 100,000 clones, about 90% seen once. Sequencing input: blood. V usage is TRBV25-1 and J usage is TRBJ1-5; no firm D call. This TCR came from a man aged 25 to 40 in good health. The CDR3 sequence: CASSEPGGGEWPQHF. CDR3 bases: TGTGCCAGCAGTGAACCTGGCGGAGGCGAATGGCCCCAGCATTTT.